The table lists the clone carrying this T cell receptor beta chain with a few counts. As yet, its antigen is unknown. Germline values: CDR1 ENHRY, CDR2 SYGVKD. The trim removed 1 base at V and 5 bases at J, leaving 6 bases unmatched. This CDR3 is built from 15 residues. Documented treatment: randomized to nivolumab then ipilimumab (arm A) or the reverse (arm B). None of the patients previously received DNA-damaging chemotherapy. The data belong to a study of sequential checkpoint blockade in melanoma. Broader study findings: About 30 times likelier clinical benefit followed increased tumor T-cell fraction and clonality. PD-L1 staining and CD8+ counts, not mutational load, tracked tumor T-cell clonality.

Sequencing used immunoSEQ multiplex PCR; TCRdb keeps in-frame clones, though not all of them. Among thousands of clones listed, 20% to 25% were seen once. This TCR was recovered from a human donor with melanoma. Sample: tumor tissue (inferred from file names), taken from a patient given nivolumab and ipilimumab in sequence. The genes are TRBV10-3 and TRBJ1-1; 8 positions match TRBD1. DNA of the CDR3: TGTGCCATCAGTGAGTTAGGACAGGGAGGTACTGAAGCTTTCTTT. Translated: CAISELGQGGTEAFF.